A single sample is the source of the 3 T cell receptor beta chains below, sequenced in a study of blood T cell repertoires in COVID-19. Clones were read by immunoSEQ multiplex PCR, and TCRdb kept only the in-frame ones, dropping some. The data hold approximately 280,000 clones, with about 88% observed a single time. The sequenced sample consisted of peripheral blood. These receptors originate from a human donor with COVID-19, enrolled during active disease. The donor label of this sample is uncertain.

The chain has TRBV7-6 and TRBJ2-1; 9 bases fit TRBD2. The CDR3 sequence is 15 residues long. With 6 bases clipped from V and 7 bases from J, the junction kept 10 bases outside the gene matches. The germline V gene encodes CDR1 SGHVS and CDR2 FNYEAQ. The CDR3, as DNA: TGTGCCAGCAGTGGTCTAGCGGGACTTACAAATGAGCAGTTCTTC. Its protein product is CASSGLAGLTNEQFF. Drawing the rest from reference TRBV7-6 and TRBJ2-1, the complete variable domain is GAGVSQSPRYKVTKRGQDVALRCDPISGHVSLYWYRQALGQGPEFLTYFNYEAQQDKSGLPNDRFSAERPEGSISTLTIQRTEQRDSAMYRCASSGLAGLTNEQFFGPGTRLTVL.

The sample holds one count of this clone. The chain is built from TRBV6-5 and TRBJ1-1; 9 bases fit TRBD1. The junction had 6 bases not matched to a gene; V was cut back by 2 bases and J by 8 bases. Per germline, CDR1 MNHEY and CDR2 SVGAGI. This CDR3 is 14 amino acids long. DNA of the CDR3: TGTGCCAGCAGTTACAGAGGGACAGGGACGGAAGCTTTCTTT. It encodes CASSYRGTGTEAFF.

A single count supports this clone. The CDR3 region is CASSIDELYQPQHF. The CDR3 nucleotides are TGTGCCAGTAGTATAGATGAGCTATATCAGCCCCAGCATTTT. The chain is built from TRBV19 and TRBJ1-5, with no clear D. The V end lost 0 bases, the J end lost 5 bases, and 8 bases lay between the germline ends. The CDR3 is 14 residues long. Germline assignment: CDR1 LNHDA and CDR2 SQIVND (reference sequence).